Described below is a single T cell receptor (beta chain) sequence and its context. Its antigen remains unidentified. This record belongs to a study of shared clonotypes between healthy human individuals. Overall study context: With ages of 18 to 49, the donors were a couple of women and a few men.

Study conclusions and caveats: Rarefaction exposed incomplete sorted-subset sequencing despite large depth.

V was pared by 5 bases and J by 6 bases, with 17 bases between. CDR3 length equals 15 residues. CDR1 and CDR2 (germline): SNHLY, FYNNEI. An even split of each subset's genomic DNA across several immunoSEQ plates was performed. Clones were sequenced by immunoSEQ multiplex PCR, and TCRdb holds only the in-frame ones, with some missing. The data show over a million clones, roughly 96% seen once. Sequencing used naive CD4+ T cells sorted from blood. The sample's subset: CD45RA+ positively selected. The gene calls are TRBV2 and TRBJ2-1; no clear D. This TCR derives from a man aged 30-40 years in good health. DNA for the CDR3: TGTGCCAGCAGTCCCGATGGACCCCCCCTCAATGAGCAGTTCTTC. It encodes CASSPDGPPLNEQFF.